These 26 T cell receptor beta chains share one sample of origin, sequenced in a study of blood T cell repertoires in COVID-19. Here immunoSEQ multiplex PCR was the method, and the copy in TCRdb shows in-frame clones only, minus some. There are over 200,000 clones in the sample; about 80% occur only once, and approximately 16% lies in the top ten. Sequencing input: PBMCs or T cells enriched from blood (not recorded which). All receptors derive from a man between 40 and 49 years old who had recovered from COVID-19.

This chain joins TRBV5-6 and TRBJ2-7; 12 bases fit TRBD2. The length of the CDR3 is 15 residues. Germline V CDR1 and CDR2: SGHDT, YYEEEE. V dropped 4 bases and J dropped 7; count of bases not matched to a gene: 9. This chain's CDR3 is CASSLRLAGVSEQYF. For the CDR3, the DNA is TGTGCCAGCAGCCTCCGACTAGCGGGAGTCAGTGAGCAGTACTTC. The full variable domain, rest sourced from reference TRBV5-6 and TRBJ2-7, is DAGVTQSPTHLIKTRGQQVTLRCSPKSGHDTVSWYQQALGQGPQFIFQYYEEEERQRGNFPDRFSGHQFPNYSSELNVNALLLGDSALYLCASSLRLAGVSEQYFGPGTRLTVT.

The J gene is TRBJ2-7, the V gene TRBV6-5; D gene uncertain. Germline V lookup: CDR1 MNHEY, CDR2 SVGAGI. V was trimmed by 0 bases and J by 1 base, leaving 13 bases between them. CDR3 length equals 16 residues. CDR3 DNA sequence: TGTGCCAGCAGTTACTCGAGGTTAGACCGATCCTACGAGCAGTACTTC. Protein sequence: CASSYSRLDRSYEQYF.

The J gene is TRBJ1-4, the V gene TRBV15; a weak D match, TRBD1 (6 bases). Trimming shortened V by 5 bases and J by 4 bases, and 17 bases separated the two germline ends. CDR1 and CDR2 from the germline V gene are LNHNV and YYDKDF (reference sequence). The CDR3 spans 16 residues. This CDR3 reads CATSGGAGSSNEKLFF. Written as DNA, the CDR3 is TGTGCCACCAGCGGGGGCGCTGGGTCGAGTAATGAAAAACTGTTTTTT.

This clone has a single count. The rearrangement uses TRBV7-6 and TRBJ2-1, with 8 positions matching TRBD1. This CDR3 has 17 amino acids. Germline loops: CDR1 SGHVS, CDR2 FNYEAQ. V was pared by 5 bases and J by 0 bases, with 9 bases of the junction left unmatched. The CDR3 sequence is CASSAPTGEVSYNEQFF. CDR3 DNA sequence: TGTGCCAGCAGCGCTCCGACAGGGGAGGTCTCCTACAATGAGCAGTTCTTC.

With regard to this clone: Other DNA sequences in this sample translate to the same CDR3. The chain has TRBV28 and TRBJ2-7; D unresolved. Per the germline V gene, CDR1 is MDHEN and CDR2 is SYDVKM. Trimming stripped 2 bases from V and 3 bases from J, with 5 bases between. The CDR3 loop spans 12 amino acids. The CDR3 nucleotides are TGTGCCAGCAGTTTACGCGGCTACGAGCAGTACTTC. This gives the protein CASSLRGYEQYF.

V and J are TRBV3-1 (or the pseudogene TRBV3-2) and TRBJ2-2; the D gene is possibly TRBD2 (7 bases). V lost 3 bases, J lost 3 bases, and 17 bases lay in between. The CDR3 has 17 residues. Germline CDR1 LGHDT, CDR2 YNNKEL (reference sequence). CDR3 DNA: TGTGCCAGCAGCCATAACCCGGGGAGGGGGGACACCGGGGAGCTGTTTTTT. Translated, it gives CASSHNPGRGDTGELFF.

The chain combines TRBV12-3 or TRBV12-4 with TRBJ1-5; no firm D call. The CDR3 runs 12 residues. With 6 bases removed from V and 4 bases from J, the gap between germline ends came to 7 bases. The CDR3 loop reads CASSRDNQPQHF. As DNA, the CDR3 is TGTGCCAGCAGCCGGGATAATCAGCCCCAGCATTTT.

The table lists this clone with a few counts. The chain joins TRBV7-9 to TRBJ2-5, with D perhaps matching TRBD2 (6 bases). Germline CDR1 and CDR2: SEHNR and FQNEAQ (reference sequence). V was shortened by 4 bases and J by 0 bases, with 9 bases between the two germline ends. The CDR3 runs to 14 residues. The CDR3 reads CASSYRLDQETQYF. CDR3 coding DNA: TGTGCCAGCAGCTACAGACTAGACCAAGAGACCCAGTACTTC.

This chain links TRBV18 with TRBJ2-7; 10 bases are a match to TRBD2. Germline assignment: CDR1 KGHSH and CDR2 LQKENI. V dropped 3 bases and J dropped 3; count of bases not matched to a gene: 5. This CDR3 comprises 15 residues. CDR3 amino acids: CASSPTSGAGYEQYF. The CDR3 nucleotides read TGTGCCAGCTCACCTACTAGCGGGGCGGGCTACGAGCAGTACTTC.

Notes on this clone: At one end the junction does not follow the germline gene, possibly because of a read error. Here the CDR3 reads CAGSTGMSHEQYF. The CDR3 DNA is TGTGCCGGGAGCACAGGGATGTCTCACGAGCAGTACTTC. V gene TRBV30 combines with J gene TRBJ2-7; tentatively, D is TRBD1 (6 bases). CDR3 length: 13 amino acids. Germline-derived CDR1 and CDR2 are GTSNPN and SVGIG (reference sequence).

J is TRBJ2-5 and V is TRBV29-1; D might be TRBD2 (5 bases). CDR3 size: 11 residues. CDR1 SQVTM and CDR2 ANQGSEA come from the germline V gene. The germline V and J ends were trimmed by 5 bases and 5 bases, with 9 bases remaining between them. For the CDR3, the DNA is TGCAGCGTTTCGTCGGGGGAGACCCAGTACTTC. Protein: CSVSSGETQYF. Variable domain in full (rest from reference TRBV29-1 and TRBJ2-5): SAVISQKPSRDICQRGTSLTIQCQVDSQVTMMFWYRQQPGQSLTLIATANQGSEATYESGFVIDKFPISRPNLTFSTLTVSNMSPEDSSIYLCSVSSGETQYFGPGTRLLVL.

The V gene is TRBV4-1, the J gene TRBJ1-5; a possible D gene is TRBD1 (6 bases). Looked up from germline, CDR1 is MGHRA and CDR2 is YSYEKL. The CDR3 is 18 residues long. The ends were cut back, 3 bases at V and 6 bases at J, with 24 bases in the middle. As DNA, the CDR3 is TGCGCCAGCAGCCACTCAGTCGGGAGGGGCGGAGGGGGTCAGCCCCAGCATTTT. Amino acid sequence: CASSHSVGRGGGGQPQHF.

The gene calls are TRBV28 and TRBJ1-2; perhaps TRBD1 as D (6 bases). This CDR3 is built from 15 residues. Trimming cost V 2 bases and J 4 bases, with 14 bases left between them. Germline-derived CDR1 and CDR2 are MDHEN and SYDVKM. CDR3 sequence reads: CASSLGQGSPYGYTF. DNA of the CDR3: TGTGCCAGCAGTTTAGGTCAGGGGTCTCCCTATGGCTACACCTTC.

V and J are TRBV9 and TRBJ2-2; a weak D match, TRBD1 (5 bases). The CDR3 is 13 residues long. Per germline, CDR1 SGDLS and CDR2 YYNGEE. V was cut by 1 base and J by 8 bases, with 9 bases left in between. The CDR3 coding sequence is TGTGCCAGCAGCGTAACCCGACAGGGGGAGCTGTTTTTT. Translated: CASSVTRQGELFF.

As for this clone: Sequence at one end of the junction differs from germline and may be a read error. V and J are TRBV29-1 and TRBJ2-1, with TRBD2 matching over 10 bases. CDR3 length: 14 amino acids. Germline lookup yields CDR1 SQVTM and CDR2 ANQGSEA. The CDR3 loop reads CSVEGASGSNEQFF. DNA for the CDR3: TGCAGCGTCGAAGGGGCTAGCGGGAGTAATGAGCAGTTCTTC.

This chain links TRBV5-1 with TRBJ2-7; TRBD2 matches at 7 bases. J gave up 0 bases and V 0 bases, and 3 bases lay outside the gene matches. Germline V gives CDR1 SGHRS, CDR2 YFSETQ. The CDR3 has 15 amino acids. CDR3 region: CASSLVTGGSYEQYF. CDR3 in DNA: TGCGCCAGCAGCTTGGTAACGGGGGGCTCCTACGAGCAGTACTTC.

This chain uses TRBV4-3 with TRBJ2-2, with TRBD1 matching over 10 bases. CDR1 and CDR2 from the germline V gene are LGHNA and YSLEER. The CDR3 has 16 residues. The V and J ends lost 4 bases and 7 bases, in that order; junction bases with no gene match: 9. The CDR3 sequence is CASSRGQGGSGGELFF. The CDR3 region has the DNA TGCGCCAGCAGCCGCGGACAGGGGGGATCGGGCGGGGAGCTGTTTTTT.

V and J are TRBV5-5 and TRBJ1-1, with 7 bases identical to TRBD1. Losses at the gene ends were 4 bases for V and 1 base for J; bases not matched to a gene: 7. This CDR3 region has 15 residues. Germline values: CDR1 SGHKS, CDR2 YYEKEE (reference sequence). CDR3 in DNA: TGTGCCAGCAGCCCAAACAGGGGAAGGAACACTGAAGCTTTCTTT. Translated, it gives CASSPNRGRNTEAFF.

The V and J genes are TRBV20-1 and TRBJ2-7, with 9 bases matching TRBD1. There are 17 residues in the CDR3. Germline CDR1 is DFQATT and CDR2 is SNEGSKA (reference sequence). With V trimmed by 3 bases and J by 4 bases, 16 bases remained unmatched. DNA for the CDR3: TGCAGTGCTAGTGACTATTCCGGTGCGGGACAGGGATACGAGCAGTACTTC. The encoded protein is CSASDYSGAGQGYEQYF.

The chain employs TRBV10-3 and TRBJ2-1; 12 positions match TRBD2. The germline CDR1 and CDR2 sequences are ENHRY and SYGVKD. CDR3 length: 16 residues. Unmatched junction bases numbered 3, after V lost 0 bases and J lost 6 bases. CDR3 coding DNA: TGTGCCATCAGTGAGTCGAGACTAGCGGGGGTCAATGAGCAGTTCTTC. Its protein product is CAISESRLAGVNEQFF.

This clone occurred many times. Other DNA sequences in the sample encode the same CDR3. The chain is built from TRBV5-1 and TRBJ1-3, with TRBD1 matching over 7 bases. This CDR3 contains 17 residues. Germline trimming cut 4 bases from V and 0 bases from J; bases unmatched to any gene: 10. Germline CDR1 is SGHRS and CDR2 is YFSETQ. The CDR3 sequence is CASSPWTGGNSGNTIYF. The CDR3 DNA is TGCGCCAGCAGCCCGTGGACAGGCGGCAACTCTGGAAACACCATATATTTT.

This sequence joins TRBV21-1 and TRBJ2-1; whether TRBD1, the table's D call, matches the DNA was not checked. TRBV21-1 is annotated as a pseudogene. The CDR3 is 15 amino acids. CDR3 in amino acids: CASSKGRDRVNEQFF. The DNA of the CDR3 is TGTGCCAGCAGCAAAGGGAGGGACAGGGTAAATGAGCAGTTCTTC.

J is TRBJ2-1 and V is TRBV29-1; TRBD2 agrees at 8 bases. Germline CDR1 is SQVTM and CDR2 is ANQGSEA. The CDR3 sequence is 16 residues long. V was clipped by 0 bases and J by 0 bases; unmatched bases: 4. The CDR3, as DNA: TGCAGCGTTGAAGAAGGAGCGGGGGCCTCCTACAATGAGCAGTTCTTC. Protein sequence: CSVEEGAGASYNEQFF.

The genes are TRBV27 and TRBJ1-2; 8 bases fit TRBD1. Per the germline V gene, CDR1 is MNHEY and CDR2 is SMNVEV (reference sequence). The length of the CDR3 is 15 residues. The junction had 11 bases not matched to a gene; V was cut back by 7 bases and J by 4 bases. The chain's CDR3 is CASTLYPGGGYGYTF. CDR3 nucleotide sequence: TGTGCCAGCACCCTTTACCCAGGGGGCGGCTATGGCTACACCTTC.

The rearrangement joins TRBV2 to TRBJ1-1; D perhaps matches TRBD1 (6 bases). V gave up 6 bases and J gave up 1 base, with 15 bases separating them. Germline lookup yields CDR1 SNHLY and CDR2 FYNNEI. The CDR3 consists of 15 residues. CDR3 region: CASRRGGIPNTEAFF. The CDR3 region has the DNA TGTGCCAGCAGGAGAGGGGGAATACCGAACACTGAAGCTTTCTTT.

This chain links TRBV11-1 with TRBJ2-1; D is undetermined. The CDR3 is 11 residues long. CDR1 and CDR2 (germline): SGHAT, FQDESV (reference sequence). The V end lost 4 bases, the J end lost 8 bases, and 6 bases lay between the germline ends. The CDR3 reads CASSSRYEQFF. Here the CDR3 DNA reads TGTGCCAGCAGCTCTAGATATGAGCAGTTCTTC.